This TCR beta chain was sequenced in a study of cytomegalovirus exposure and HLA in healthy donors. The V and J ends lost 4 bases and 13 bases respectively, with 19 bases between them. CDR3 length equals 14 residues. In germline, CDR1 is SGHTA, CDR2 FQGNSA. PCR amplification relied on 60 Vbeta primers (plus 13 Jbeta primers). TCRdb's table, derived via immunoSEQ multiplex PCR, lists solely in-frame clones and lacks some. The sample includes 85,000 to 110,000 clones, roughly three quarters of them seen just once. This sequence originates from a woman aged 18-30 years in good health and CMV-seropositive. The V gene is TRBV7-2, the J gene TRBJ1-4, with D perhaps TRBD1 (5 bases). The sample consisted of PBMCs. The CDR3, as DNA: TGTGCCAGCAGCTCGGAGGGGCGGACTTTTGGACTGTTTTTT. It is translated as CASSSEGRTFGLFF.